The T cell receptor (beta chain) described here comes from a study of graft-versus-host responses after intestinal transplantation. Study information: In this cohort, recipients had multivisceral, liver-intestinal, or isolated intestinal transplants. Uniformly, recipients were administered anti-thymocyte globulin induction with subsequent tacrolimus and steroids for roughly three years. Whole-study findings and limits: Among recipient marrow samples, GvH clones were found; some appeared first in ileum or blood. After transplant, early declines in HvG clones were associated with peak levels of circulating GvH clones.

Sequencing used immunoSEQ multiplex PCR; TCRdb keeps in-frame clones, though not all of them. There are some 26,000 clones in the sample; roughly 95% occur only once, and about 0.49% lies in the top ten. Germline loops: CDR1 SGHDT, CDR2 YYEEEE. Trimming stripped 1 base from V and 0 bases from J, with 11 bases between. The CDR3 is made up of 16 amino acids. A few counts support this clone. Its antigen is unknown. The clonotype was recovered from a human patient who received an intestinal transplant, so some T cells may come from the graft donor. This rearrangement joins TRBV5-6 to TRBJ1-3; D not resolved. Sequencing was performed on PBMCs, taken 156 days after intestinal transplant. CDR3 sequence reads: CASSLRLRNSGNTIYF. The CDR3 DNA reads as TGTGCCAGCAGCTTGCGTCTTCGTAACTCTGGAAACACCATATATTTT.